This TCR beta chain was documented in a study of blood T cell repertoires in COVID-19 (dated by TCRdb to between 2020 and 2021). In terms of the full investigation: Samples covering the acute and convalescent phases of COVID-19 were provided by collaborators in the United States, Italy and Spain. Subjects who had been exposed to COVID-19, were actively infected with it, or had recovered from it provided the deeply sampled blood TCRbeta repertoires that made up the dataset. HLA class I and class II types, where available, came from metadata supplied by the sample provider rather than from assay-based typing. The prospective study material was composed of cDNA or gDNA derived from T cells, B-cell-depleted T cells, or PBMCs. Samples came from the ongoing ImmuneRACE study (first 160 participants) plus 1,254 subjects from 6 global collaborators. The repertoires were released in a freely available public database intended as a resource for research on the immune response to SARS-CoV-2. A de-identified subject ID, COVID-19 status, age in years and sex were almost always included in the sample metadata.

Reading from cysteine to phenylalanine, the CDR3 counts 13 amino acids. This entry keeps only the CDR3 DNA: 39 bases, framed from base 1. CDR1 and CDR2 are read off the germline V gene as MNHNS and SASEGT. Trimming takes 1 base from V and 0 bases from J, and the germline ends sit 4 bases apart. Broad study findings and their caveats: Clinical and demographic metadata were provided uncurated, with the amount varying by source and participant.

The immunoSEQ Assay, a bias-controlled multiplex PCR, was used to amplify TCRbeta CDR3 regions from genomic DNA. Concerning the study's data processing: Nucleated cell counts per sample were estimated from amplification of reference gene primers within the assay. Sequence reads were collapsed and filtered to measure the absolute abundance of every unique TCRbeta CDR3 rearrangement. For each sample, productive Simpson clonality was calculated as the square root of Simpson's diversity index over productive rearrangements. TCRdb took over this immuneACCESS table, retaining in-frame rearrangements with V and J assigned. Such tables are incomplete; in checked studies, under half of the missing clones stem from an unresolved V gene, and the remainder is unexplained. Clonal size and the V and J genes are those of that table, whereas D and trimming came from the DNA. The sample data list fewer than 100,000 clones, and 91% of these were observed just once. The ten largest make up about 2% of the sample.

Regarding this clone: No antigen is known for it. Base qualities are not recorded, but no much larger clone differs from it by a single base. Other DNA sequences in the same sample also yield this CDR3.

Whole blood was collected in K2EDTA tubes by collaborating institutions according to the institutions' own protocols. For TCRbeta analysis, collaborators shipped samples in one of three forms: frozen whole blood, isolated PBMCs, or DNA extracted from either of those sample types. Source material: peripheral blood. The chain was built from TRBV6-1 and TRBJ2-7, with the D gene call left open. This TCR was recovered from a woman between 45 and 65 years old in a cohort sampled during active COVID-19. The CDR3 amino acid sequence is: CASSEGASYEQYF. In nucleotide form, the sequence is TGTGCCAGCAGTGAAGGGGCCTCCTACGAGCAGTACTTC.